What follows describes a single T cell receptor beta chain. These data originate in a study of shared clonotypes between healthy human individuals. Assay execution took place at the deep level. In replicate PCRs of sorted subsets, roughly 190 ng DNA, about 30,000 T cell genomes, was used. Authors' data handling: ImmunoSEQ only sent back junction sequences with no quality scores, so filtering was done differently. Sequenced by immunoSEQ multiplex PCR; TCRdb stores in-frame clones only, minus some. Clonal size and the V and J genes are those of that table, whereas D and trimming came from the DNA. There are approximately 2,000,000 clones in the sample; less than 95% occur only once, and 0.3% to 0.45% lies in the top ten. Germline CDR1 MNHEY, CDR2 SMNVEV (reference sequence). The CDR3 contains 16 residues. J lost 2 bases, V lost 6 bases, and 9 bases had no gene match.

The specimen was naive CD4+ T cells from PBMCs. Subset denoted: CD45RA+ positively selected. This receptor was identified in a man younger than 35 in good health. Some clones in this sample may be carry-over from other donors' samples. This chain joins TRBV27 and TRBJ2-3; 9 nucleotides align to TRBD2. The DNA for the CDR3 is TGTGCCAGCAGGCCACCATTAGCGGGGGACACAGATACGCAGTATTTT. Translated, it gives CASRPPLAGDTDTQYF.